Detailed here is one TCR beta chain. These data originate in a study of shared clonotypes between healthy human individuals. Study information: CD4 naive and memory got three plates each, CD8 naive two, CD8 memory one.

Genomic DNA belonging to each subset was distributed in equal measure over several immunoSEQ plates. This table comes from immunoSEQ multiplex PCR, and its TCRdb copy is limited to in-frame clones, with some not included. The table records 2 million to 3 million clones, 93% of them present only once. This TCR was recovered from a young man in good health. Some clones in this sample may be carry-over from other donors' samples. Material: naive CD4+ T cells from PBMCs. Described subset: CD45RA+ positively selected.

The chain's CDR3 is CASSPLDLNYGYTF. The DNA for the CDR3 is TGCGCCAGCAGCCCCCTAGATCTCAACTATGGCTACACCTTC. The genes are TRBV5-1 and TRBJ1-2, with D uncertain. The V end lost 4 bases, the J end lost 2 bases, and 12 bases lay between the germline ends. This CDR3 has 14 residues. CDR1 and CDR2 from the germline V gene are SGHRS and YFSETQ.